These 26 T cell receptor beta chains share one sample of origin, sequenced in a study of blood T cell repertoires in COVID-19. TCRdb keeps only in-frame clones here, not all; method: immunoSEQ multiplex PCR. The table shows 200,000 to 250,000 clones, with around 89% occurring only once. Input material: PBMCs or T cells enriched from blood (not recorded which). The source is a woman younger than 45 who had recovered from COVID-19.

V usage is TRBV11-1 and J usage is TRBJ2-3; TRBD2 matches at 9 bases. The CDR3 is 14 residues long. Germline V gene data show CDR1 as SGHAT and CDR2 as FQDESV (reference sequence). V lost 6 bases and J lost 10; bases outside the gene matches: 11. The CDR3 sequence: CASSLRSSGVAQYF. The CDR3 nucleotides are TGTGCCAGCAGTTTAAGATCTAGCGGGGTGGCGCAGTATTTT.

J is TRBJ1-1 and V is TRBV5-1; D uncertain. The CDR3 is 15 amino acids. The germline gives CDR1 SGHRS, CDR2 YFSETQ. V was cut by 4 bases and J by 1 base, with 14 bases left in between. DNA of the CDR3: TGCGCCAGCAGCCTGACCGCAGGTGCGAACACTGAAGCTTTCTTT. It codes for CASSLTAGANTEAFF.

The chain has TRBV7-8 and TRBJ1-6; tentatively, D is TRBD1 (6 bases). The germline gives CDR1 SGHVS, CDR2 FQNEAQ. The CDR3 is 15 residues long. V was pared by 3 bases and J by 7 bases, with 13 bases between. The CDR3: CASSFFPTGNSPLHF. In nucleotides, the CDR3 is TGTGCCAGCAGCTTTTTCCCGACAGGAAATTCACCCCTCCACTTT.

This clone came up many times. J is TRBJ2-5 and V is TRBV5-4; tentatively, D is TRBD1 (5 bases). This CDR3 contains 13 residues. V was shortened by 1 base and J by 6 bases, with 10 bases between the two germline ends. Germline V gene lookup returns CDR1 SGHNT and CDR2 YYREEE (reference sequence). CDR3 bases: TGTGCCAGCAGCTTGTGGGGCAAGAAGACCCAGTACTTC. Translated, it gives CASSLWGKKTQYF.

V is TRBV15 and J is TRBJ2-6; no definite D call. This CDR3 is built from 15 residues. CDR1 and CDR2 from the germline V gene are LNHNV and YYDKDF (reference sequence). The V gene lost 8 bases and the J gene lost 2 bases, with 13 bases spanning the gap. CDR3: CATVYGGPGANVLTF. The CDR3 coding sequence is TGTGCCACCGTTTACGGCGGTCCTGGGGCCAACGTCCTGACTTTC.

This sequence joins TRBV2 and TRBJ1-4; D is undetermined. The CDR3 is 15 residues long. Trimming stripped 7 bases from V and 0 bases from J, with 12 bases between. From germline, CDR1 is SNHLY and CDR2 FYNNEI. CDR3 amino acids: CASKGSDATNEKLFF. The DNA for the CDR3 is TGTGCCAGCAAAGGCAGCGATGCAACTAATGAAAAACTGTTTTTT.

V is TRBV11-2 and J is TRBJ1-2; D gene unclear. V shed 2 bases and J shed 5 bases, with 9 bases lying between them. Germline V gene sequence: CDR1 SGHAT, CDR2 FQNNGV. The CDR3 has 13 amino acids. CDR3: CASSLSWHYGYTF. DNA of the CDR3: TGTGCCAGCAGCTTAAGTTGGCATTATGGCTACACCTTC.

This chain links TRBV2 with TRBJ2-3, with TRBD2 matching over 8 bases. The CDR3 contains 15 residues. Looked up from germline, CDR1 is SNHLY and CDR2 is FYNNEI. V trimming: 5 bases; J trimming: 2 bases; junction bases outside the gene matches: 6. The CDR3 spells CASSYTSGPTDTQYF. In DNA form, the CDR3 reads TGTGCCAGCAGTTATACTAGCGGACCCACAGATACGCAGTATTTT. The complete variable domain, with remaining parts taken from reference TRBV2 and TRBJ2-3, reads EPEVTQTPSHQVTQMGQEVILRCVPISNHLYFYWYRQILGQKVEFLVSFYNNEISEKSEIFDDQFSVERPDGSNFTLKIRSTKLEDSAMYFCASSYTSGPTDTQYFGPGTRLTVL.

The chain uses TRBV7-3 and TRBJ2-1; D might be TRBD2 (6 bases). Trimming removed 1 base at V and 9 bases at J, with 19 bases between. Looked up from germline, CDR1 is SGHTA and CDR2 is FQGTGA. This CDR3 spans 16 amino acids. The CDR3 loop is CASSLNMEGLVGEQFF. DNA of the CDR3: TGTGCCAGCAGCTTAAATATGGAGGGGTTGGTCGGTGAGCAGTTCTTC.

The chain couples TRBV9 to TRBJ2-7; 8 positions agree with TRBD1. Trimming cost V 4 bases and J 4 bases; bases outside gene matches: 13. The CDR3 totals 16 residues. CDR1 SGDLS and CDR2 YYNGEE come from the germline V gene. CDR3: CASSPGAGGALYEQYF. In DNA form, the CDR3 reads TGTGCCAGCAGCCCAGGCGCAGGGGGCGCCTTATACGAGCAGTACTTC.

The chain employs TRBV27 and TRBJ1-5, with D possibly matching TRBD1 (5 bases). Trimming left V 6 bases short and J 0 bases short, with 15 bases between. This CDR3 region has 16 residues. Germline CDR1 is MNHEY and CDR2 is SMNVEV (reference sequence). The CDR3 spells CASSQWGPYSNQPQHF. The DNA for the CDR3 is TGTGCCAGCAGCCAGTGGGGCCCATATAGCAATCAGCCCCAGCATTTT.

The chain links TRBV9 to TRBJ1-1; no firm D call. The CDR3 covers 15 residues. Germline V gene data show CDR1 as SGDLS and CDR2 as YYNGEE. Trimming removed 6 bases from V and 0 bases from J, with 15 bases in between. In nucleotides, the CDR3 is TGTGCCAGCACTTCGGGTCAGAACATGAACACTGAAGCTTTCTTT. As protein: CASTSGQNMNTEAFF. The whole variable domain, remainder taken from reference TRBV9 and TRBJ1-1, is DSGVTQTPKHLITATGQRVTLRCSPRSGDLSVYWYQQSLDQGLQFLIQYYNGEERAKGNILERFSAQQFPDLHSELNLSSLELGDSALYFCASTSGQNMNTEAFFGQGTRLTVV.

This clone occurred once. V is TRBV19 and J is TRBJ1-2; TRBD1 matches at 11 bases. With V trimmed by 5 bases and J by 6 bases, 14 bases remained unmatched. The CDR3 runs to 17 residues. Germline V gene data show CDR1 as LNHDA and CDR2 as SQIVND (reference sequence). CDR3 bases: TGTGCCAGTAGTCCGCGGACAGGGGGCGCCTTTAGCGATGGCTACACCTTC. It specifies CASSPRTGGAFSDGYTF.

V and J are TRBV29-1 and TRBJ1-2; 9 nucleotides match TRBD1. V was pared by 3 bases and J by 8 bases, with 13 bases of the junction left unmatched. This CDR3 is 15 amino acids long. The germline V gene has CDR1 SQVTM and CDR2 ANQGSEA. CDR3 sequence: CSVDGDRDLISGYTF. In DNA form, the CDR3 reads TGCAGCGTTGACGGGGACAGGGACCTTATTAGCGGCTACACCTTC.

The chain is built from TRBV27 and TRBJ2-3, with TRBD2 matching 7 bases. Germline CDR1 and CDR2: MNHEY and SMNVEV (reference sequence). Trimming at V came to 6 bases and at J to 1 base, leaving 4 bases not matched to a gene. The CDR3 length is 14 residues. CDR3 residues: CASSHLAGTDTQYF. CDR3 bases: TGTGCCAGCAGCCACCTAGCGGGCACAGATACGCAGTATTTT.

V is TRBV7-2 and J is TRBJ1-1; the match to TRBD1 covers 7 bases. The V gene's germline CDR1 is SGHTA and CDR2 FQGNSA. J was trimmed by 8 bases and V by 7 bases; bases with no gene match: 13. The CDR3 is 14 amino acids. The CDR3 nucleotides read TGTGCCAGCACCTTCGATCTTCGGGGACAGGAAGCTTTCTTT. Protein: CASTFDLRGQEAFF. The complete variable domain, with remaining parts taken from reference TRBV7-2 and TRBJ1-1, reads GAGVSQSPSNKVTEKGKDVELRCDPISGHTALYWYRQSLGQGLEFLIYFQGNSAPDKSGLPSDRFSAERTGGSVSTLTIQRTQQEDSAVYLCASTFDLRGQEAFFGQGTRLTVV.

The rearrangement links TRBV11-3 to TRBJ1-1; unclear D gene. The CDR3 consists of 13 residues. Trimming pared 5 bases from V and 1 base from J, leaving 8 bases between. Germline V CDR1 and CDR2: SGHNT, YENEEA. The CDR3 loop reads CASSQRQNTEAFF. The CDR3 DNA follows: TGTGCCAGCAGCCAAAGACAGAACACTGAAGCTTTCTTT.

V and J are TRBV28 and TRBJ1-3, with a weak D call TRBD1 (6 bases). The CDR3 length is 19 residues. CDR1 is MDHEN and CDR2 is SYDVKM in the germline V gene. The V end was cut by 5 bases, the J end by 4 bases, with 27 bases between. The CDR3 region has the DNA TGTGCCAGCAGTACTCTAGTTCCAGAAGTCCAGGGGACGGGAAACACCATATATTTT. Translation: CASSTLVPEVQGTGNTIYF. Using reference TRBV28 and TRBJ1-3 for the parts outside the CDR3, the full variable domain is DVKVTQSSRYLVKRTGEKVFLECVQDMDHENMFWYRQDPGLGLRLIYFSYDVKMKEKGDIPEGYSVSREKKERFSLILESASTNQTSMYLCASSTLVPEVQGTGNTIYFGEGSWLTVV.

CDR3 DNA sequence: TGTGCCAGCAGCCAGACAGAGAACACTGAAGCTTTCTTT. This encodes CASSQTENTEAFF. The rearrangement links TRBV7-9 to TRBJ1-1, with a weak D call TRBD1 (5 bases). The CDR3 totals 13 residues. V was cut by 5 bases and J by 1 base, with 8 bases left in between. Germline V gene sequence: CDR1 SEHNR, CDR2 FQNEAQ (reference sequence).

This clone was detected only once. V and J are TRBV11-2 and TRBJ1-2; D is unresolved. Trimming pared 0 bases from V and 8 bases from J, leaving 16 bases between. In germline, CDR1 is SGHAT, CDR2 FQNNGV. CDR3 length: 15 residues. The CDR3: CASSLDEGVESGYTF. The CDR3 nucleotides are TGTGCCAGCAGCTTAGATGAGGGTGTAGAGAGCGGCTACACCTTC.

V is TRBV7-2 and J is TRBJ1-5; possibly TRBD1 for D (6 bases). Deletions cut 6 bases from V and 6 bases from J, with 15 bases between. The germline V gene has CDR1 SGHTA and CDR2 FQGNSA. The CDR3 totals 14 residues. CDR3: CASRLQGGGQPQHF. CDR3 DNA sequence: TGTGCCAGCAGACTACAGGGCGGCGGTCAGCCCCAGCATTTT.

J is TRBJ2-1 and V is TRBV5-1; D not resolved. The CDR3 has 14 amino acids. Germline V gene sequence: CDR1 SGHRS, CDR2 YFSETQ. V lost 0 bases and J lost 4, with 8 bases in between. The CDR3 DNA is TGCGCCAGCAGCTTGGGACTGGATTACAATGAGCAGTTCTTC. Translated, it gives CASSLGLDYNEQFF.

In its sample, this clone was seen once. The chain recombines TRBV7-2 with TRBJ2-2; 10 bases align to TRBD2. Germline CDR1 and CDR2: SGHTA and FQGNSA. The CDR3 loop spans 16 amino acids. The V gene end was trimmed by 3 bases and the J gene end by 2 bases; junction bases not matched to a gene: 3. In nucleotides, the CDR3 is TGTGCCAGCAGCTTGATAGCGGGGGGCAACACCGGGGAGCTGTTTTTT. Amino acids: CASSLIAGGNTGELFF.

The chain uses TRBV18 and TRBJ1-5, with TRBD1 as a possible D gene (5 bases). Trimming took 3 bases from V and 0 from J, leaving 18 bases between them. The CDR3 contains 18 residues. Germline V gene lookup returns CDR1 KGHSH and CDR2 LQKENI. CDR3 residues: CASSPAQGGSNSNQPQHF. The DNA of the CDR3 is TGTGCCAGCTCACCGGCTCAGGGAGGGAGCAATAGCAATCAGCCCCAGCATTTT.

The chain is built from TRBV11-3 and TRBJ1-1; D perhaps matches TRBD1 (5 bases). The germline CDR1 and CDR2 sequences are SGHNT and YENEEA. The CDR3 is 16 residues long. The V and J ends lost 5 bases and 2 bases respectively, with 18 bases between them. The CDR3 spells CASSTPRQGPNTEAFF. CDR3 coding DNA: TGTGCCAGCAGCACACCAAGGCAGGGCCCAAACACTGAAGCTTTCTTT.

This clone has only a few counts. This chain uses TRBV6-5 with TRBJ1-1; D gene unclear. The germline V gene has CDR1 MNHEY and CDR2 SVGAGI. The V and J ends lost 6 bases and 2 bases respectively, with 13 bases between them. The CDR3 loop spans 14 amino acids. CDR3 in amino acids: CASSGRRVNTEAFF. CDR3 bases: TGTGCCAGCAGCGGGAGGAGGGTCAACACTGAAGCTTTCTTT.